This T cell receptor (beta chain) emerged from a study of PD-L1 blockade in urothelial cancer. Study-level findings and limits: Pretreatment TCR clonality in blood under the median foretold superior survival.

Time point in this sample: pretreatment peripheral blood. This CDR3 region has 14 residues. CDR1 is SNHLY, CDR2 FYNNEI, per germline. V lost 6 bases and J lost 6; bases outside the gene matches: 7. This clone was recorded a few times. The antigen is unknown. Produced via immunoSEQ multiplex PCR; TCRdb's table is partial and in-frame only. This sample has about 81,000 clones; roughly nine tenths occur once, and the top ten carry 0.97%. The rearrangement links TRBV2 to TRBJ1-2, with 10 bases lining up with TRBD1. This clonotype originated in an elderly woman with urothelial cancer. The source material was PBMCs, sampled around atezolizumab (anti-PD-L1) treatment. CDR3: CASRPDRGSDGYTF. In nucleotides, the CDR3 is TGTGCCAGCAGGCCGGACAGGGGGAGCGATGGCTACACCTTC.